This T cell receptor (beta chain) stems from a study of cytomegalovirus exposure and HLA in healthy donors. Across the whole study: Earlier, 100 million to 130 million unique TCR beta sequences were recovered from about 170 million T cells by an analysis. Findings and limits, study-wide: Cytomegalovirus association was assigned to about 150 TCR beta chains.

PCR involved 60 Vbeta and 13 Jbeta primers. Using immunoSEQ multiplex PCR, the repertoire was profiled, and TCRdb retains in-frame clones only, with some absent. The sample has about 110,000 clones; 65% to 80% are singletons. On this clone: Its antigen is not identified.

The germline gives CDR1 SEHNR, CDR2 FQNEAQ (reference sequence). Trimming pared 5 bases from V and 2 bases from J, leaving 17 bases between. This CDR3 comprises 16 residues. This clonotype was obtained from a female donor in good health and CMV-seropositive. The V and J genes are TRBV7-9 and TRBJ2-3; a possible D gene is TRBD2 (6 bases). Sequencing was done on a sample of PBMCs. The CDR3 bases are TGTGCCAGCAGCACAACGACTAGGCTCTCCACAGATACGCAGTATTTT. It codes for CASSTTTRLSTDTQYF.